Listed below are T cell receptor beta chains from one sample, sequenced in a study of cytomegalovirus exposure and HLA in healthy donors. Method: immunoSEQ multiplex PCR; TCRdb's copy keeps in-frame clones and lacks some. The repertoire table contains about 130,000 clones. Sequenced material: PBMCs. The receptors come from a woman aged 40 to 50 in good health and CMV-seropositive. CDR3s include the opening cysteine and the closing phenylalanine or tryptophan.

CDR3aa	j_gene	v_gene
CASSFQQGIAYEQYF	TRBJ2-7	TRBV5-1
CASSHPRVDTEAFF	TRBJ1-1	TRBV6-1
CASSFRPFPNTGELFF	TRBJ2-2	TRBV7-2
CASSTSSGPKTQYF	TRBJ2-5	TRBV11-2
CASSPGTVNQPQHF	TRBJ1-5	TRBV5-5
CASSKEKPGGGNTIYF	TRBJ1-3	TRBV21-1
CASSAGPNYDTQYF	TRBJ2-3	TRBV6-6
CASSLLGDQPQHF	TRBJ1-5	TRBV7-8
CASRGRGYLAFF	TRBJ1-1	TRBV5-6
CASSLSRDRGSGANVLTF	TRBJ2-6	TRBV10-1
CASSPRQGSEKLFF	TRBJ1-4	TRBV7-2
CASKGQRNTGELFF	TRBJ2-2	TRBV6-5
CASSAQGARGEKLFF	TRBJ1-4	TRBV28
CASSLLGADGYTF	TRBJ1-2	TRBV7-3
CASSATPGSAQHF	TRBJ1-5	TRBV7-3
CASSQAYPRAGGPDSYEQYF	TRBJ2-7	TRBV14
CASSQIRGPPLNTEAFF	TRBJ1-1	TRBV28
CASSDKSGNSYEQYF	TRBJ2-7	TRBV5-4
CASSLDGGQFF	TRBJ2-1	TRBV5-4
CASSLRGANEQFF	TRBJ2-1	TRBV28
CASSNQGFGYTF	TRBJ1-2	TRBV28
CASSALAASKGDTQYF	TRBJ2-3	TRBV5-4
CASLRLAGAPGEQFF	TRBJ2-1	TRBV10-3
CASSLGTSAFYEQYF	TRBJ2-7	TRBV5-6
CASSSRGTSGSYGTDTQYF	TRBJ2-3	TRBV7-3
CASSESGREYQETQYF	TRBJ2-5	TRBV28
CASSLNTAPGETQYF	TRBJ2-5	TRBV7-3
CASSLVTASSYNEQFF	TRBJ2-1	TRBV7-8
CASSLDRGRREKLFF	TRBJ1-4	TRBV6-5
CASSFSIASNQPQHF	TRBJ1-5	TRBV5-6
CASSGTFPGELFF	TRBJ2-2	TRBV19
CASSADRVVPGNTIYF	TRBJ1-3	TRBV5-1
CASSPRTGRYEQYF	TRBJ2-7	TRBV7-7
CASSFSGVGYGYTF	TRBJ1-2	TRBV28